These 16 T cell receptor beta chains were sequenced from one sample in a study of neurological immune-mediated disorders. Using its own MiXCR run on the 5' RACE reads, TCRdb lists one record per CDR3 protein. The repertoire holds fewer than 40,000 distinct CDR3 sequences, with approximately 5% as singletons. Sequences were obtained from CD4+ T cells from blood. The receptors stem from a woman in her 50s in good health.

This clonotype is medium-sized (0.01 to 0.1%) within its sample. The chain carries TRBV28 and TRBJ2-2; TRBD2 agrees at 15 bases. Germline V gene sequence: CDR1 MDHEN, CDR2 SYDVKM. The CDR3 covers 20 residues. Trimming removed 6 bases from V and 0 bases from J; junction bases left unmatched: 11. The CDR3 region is CASRPIGLAGGTANTGELFF. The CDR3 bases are TGTGCCAGCAGGCCGATTGGACTAGCGGGGGGGACAGCGAACACCGGGGAGCTGTTTTTT.

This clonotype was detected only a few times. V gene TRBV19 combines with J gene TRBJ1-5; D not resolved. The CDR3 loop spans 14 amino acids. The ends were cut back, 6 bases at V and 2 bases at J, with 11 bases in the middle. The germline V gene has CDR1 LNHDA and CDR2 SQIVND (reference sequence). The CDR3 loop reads CASRAESGNQPQHF. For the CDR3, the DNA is TGTGCCAGTAGAGCGGAGTCGGGCAATCAGCCCCAGCATTTT. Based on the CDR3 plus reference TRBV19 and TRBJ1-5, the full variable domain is DGGITQSPKYLFRKEGQNVTLSCEQNLNHDAMYWYRQDPGQGLRLIYYSQIVNDFQKGDIAEGYSVSREKKESFPLTVTSAQKNPTAFYLCASRAESGNQPQHFGDGTRLSIL.

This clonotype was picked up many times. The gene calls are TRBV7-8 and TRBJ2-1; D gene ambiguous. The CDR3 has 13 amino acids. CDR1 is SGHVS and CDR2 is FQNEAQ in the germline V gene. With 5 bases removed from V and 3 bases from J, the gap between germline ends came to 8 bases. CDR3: CASSLGIYNEQFF. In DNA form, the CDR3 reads TGTGCCAGCAGCCTTGGGATCTACAATGAGCAGTTCTTC.

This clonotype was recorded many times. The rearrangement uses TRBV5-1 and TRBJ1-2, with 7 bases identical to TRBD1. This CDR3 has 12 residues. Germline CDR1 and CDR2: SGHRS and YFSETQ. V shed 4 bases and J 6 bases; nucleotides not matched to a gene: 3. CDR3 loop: CASSMTGNGYTF. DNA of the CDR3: TGCGCCAGCAGCATGACAGGGAATGGCTACACCTTC.

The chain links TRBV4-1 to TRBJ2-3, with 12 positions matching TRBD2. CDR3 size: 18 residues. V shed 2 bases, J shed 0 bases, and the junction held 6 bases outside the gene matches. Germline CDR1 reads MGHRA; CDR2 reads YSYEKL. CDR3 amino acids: CASSQRLAGDTSTDTQYF. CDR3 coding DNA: TGCGCCAGCAGCCAACGACTAGCGGGGGATACTAGCACAGATACGCAGTATTTT.

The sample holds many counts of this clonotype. The CDR3 spells CASSSAGQNTEAFF. CDR3 DNA: TGTGCCAGCAGCTCAGCTGGACAGAACACTGAAGCTTTCTTT. The V and J genes are TRBV7-8 and TRBJ1-1; the D gene is possibly TRBD1 (5 bases). From germline, CDR1 is SGHVS and CDR2 FQNEAQ. The CDR3 sequence is 14 residues long. Trimming left V 4 bases short and J 1 base short, with 10 bases between.

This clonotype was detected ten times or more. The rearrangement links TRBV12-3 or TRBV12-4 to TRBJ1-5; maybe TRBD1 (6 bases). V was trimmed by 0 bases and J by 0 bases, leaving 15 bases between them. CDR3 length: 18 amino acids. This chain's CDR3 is CASSLALGGQISNQPQHF. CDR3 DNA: TGTGCCAGCAGTTTAGCGCTGGGAGGACAGATTAGCAATCAGCCCCAGCATTTT.

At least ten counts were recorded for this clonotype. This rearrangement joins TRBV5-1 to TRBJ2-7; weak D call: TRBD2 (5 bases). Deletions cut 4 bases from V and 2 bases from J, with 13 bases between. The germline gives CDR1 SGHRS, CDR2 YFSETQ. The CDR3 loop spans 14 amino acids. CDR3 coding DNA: TGCGCCAGCAGCGTGATTAGTAGCGCCTACGAGCAGTACTTC. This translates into CASSVISSAYEQYF.

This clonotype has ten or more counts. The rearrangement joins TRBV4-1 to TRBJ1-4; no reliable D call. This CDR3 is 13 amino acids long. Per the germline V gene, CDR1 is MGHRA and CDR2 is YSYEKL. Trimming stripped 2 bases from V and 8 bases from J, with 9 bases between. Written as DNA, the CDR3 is TGCGCCAGCAGCCAAACCTCTTGGGAAAAACTGTTTTTT. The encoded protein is CASSQTSWEKLFF.

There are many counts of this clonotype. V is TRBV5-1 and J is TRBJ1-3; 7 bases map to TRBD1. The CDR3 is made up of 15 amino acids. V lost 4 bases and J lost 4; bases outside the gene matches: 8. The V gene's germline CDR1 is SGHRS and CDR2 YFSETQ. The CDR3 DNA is TGCGCCAGCAGCCCAGGGACAGTGAACGGAAACACCATATATTTT. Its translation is CASSPGTVNGNTIYF.

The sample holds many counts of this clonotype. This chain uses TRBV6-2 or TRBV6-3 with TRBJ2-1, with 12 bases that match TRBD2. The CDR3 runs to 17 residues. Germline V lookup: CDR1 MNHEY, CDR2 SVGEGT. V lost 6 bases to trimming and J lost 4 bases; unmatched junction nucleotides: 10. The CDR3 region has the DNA TGTGCCAGCAGGAGCCTTCAAACTAGCGGGAGGTACAATGAGCAGTTCTTC. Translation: CASRSLQTSGRYNEQFF.

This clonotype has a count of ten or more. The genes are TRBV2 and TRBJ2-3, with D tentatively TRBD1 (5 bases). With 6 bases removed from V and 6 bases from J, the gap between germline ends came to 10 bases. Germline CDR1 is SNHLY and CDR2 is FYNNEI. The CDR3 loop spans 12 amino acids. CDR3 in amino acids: CASRPQVDTQYF. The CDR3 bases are TGTGCCAGCAGGCCACAGGTGGATACGCAGTATTTT.

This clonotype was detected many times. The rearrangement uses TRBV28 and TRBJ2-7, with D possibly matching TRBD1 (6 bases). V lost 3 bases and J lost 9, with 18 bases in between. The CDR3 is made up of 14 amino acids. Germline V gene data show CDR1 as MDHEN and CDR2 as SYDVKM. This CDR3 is CASSFRDKSGGQYF. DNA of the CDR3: TGTGCCAGCAGTTTCCGGGACAAGTCTGGAGGGCAGTACTTC.

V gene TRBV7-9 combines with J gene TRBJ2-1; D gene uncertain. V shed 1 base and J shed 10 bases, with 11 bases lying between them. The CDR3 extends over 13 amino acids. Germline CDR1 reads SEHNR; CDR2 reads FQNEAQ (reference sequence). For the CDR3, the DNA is TGTGCCAGCAGCTTAGGGGATCGGGTAGAGCAGTTCTTC. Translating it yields CASSLGDRVEQFF.

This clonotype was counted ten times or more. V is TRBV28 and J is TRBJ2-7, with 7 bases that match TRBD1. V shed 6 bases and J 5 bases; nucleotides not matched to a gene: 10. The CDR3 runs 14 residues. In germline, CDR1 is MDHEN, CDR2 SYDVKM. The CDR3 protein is CASSPGQLIHEQYF. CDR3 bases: TGTGCCAGCAGCCCGGGACAGCTGATCCACGAGCAGTACTTC.

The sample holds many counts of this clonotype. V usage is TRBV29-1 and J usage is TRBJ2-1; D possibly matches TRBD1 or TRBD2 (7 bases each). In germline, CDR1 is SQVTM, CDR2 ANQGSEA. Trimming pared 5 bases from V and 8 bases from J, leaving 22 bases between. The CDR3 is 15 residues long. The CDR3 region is CSVRTGGAGRDEQFF. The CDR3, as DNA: TGCAGCGTTAGGACAGGAGGAGCGGGAAGGGATGAGCAGTTCTTC.